These 3 T cell receptor beta chains were sequenced from one sample in a study of blood T cell repertoires in COVID-19. Libraries were prepared by immunoSEQ multiplex PCR; TCRdb keeps only in-frame clonotypes and omits some of them. The data hold under 130,000 clones, with 70% to 90% observed a single time. The specimen was peripheral blood. The origin of the receptors is a human donor in a cohort sampled during active COVID-19.

The chain has TRBV25-1 and TRBJ2-2, with 10 bases identical to TRBD1. The CDR3 contains 16 residues. Trimming at V came to 3 bases and at J to 6 bases, leaving 7 bases not matched to a gene. Looked up from germline, CDR1 is MGHDK and CDR2 is SYGVNS. The DNA of the CDR3 is TGTGCCAGCAGTGACACACCGGGACAGGGGCCCGGGGAGCTGTTTTTT. This codes for CASSDTPGQGPGELFF.

This clone was seen a single time. This chain uses TRBV2 with TRBJ2-3; the D gene is possibly TRBD1 (5 bases). Deletions cut 1 base from V and 0 bases from J, with 11 bases between. The CDR3 runs to 16 residues. Per the germline V gene, CDR1 is SNHLY and CDR2 is FYNNEI. The CDR3 loop reads CASSEVKGASTDTQYF. CDR3 in DNA: TGTGCCAGCAGTGAAGTGAAAGGGGCGAGCACAGATACGCAGTATTTT. Full variable domain (remainder filled in from reference TRBV2 and TRBJ2-3): EPEVTQTPSHQVTQMGQEVILRCVPISNHLYFYWYRQILGQKVEFLVSFYNNEISEKSEIFDDQFSVERPDGSNFTLKIRSTKLEDSAMYFCASSEVKGASTDTQYFGPGTRLTVL.

The chain has TRBV24-1 and TRBJ2-1; maybe TRBD2 (5 bases). CDR1 KGHDR and CDR2 SFDVKD come from the germline V gene. With 4 bases removed from V and 2 bases from J, the gap between germline ends came to 14 bases. This CDR3 has 16 residues. CDR3 nucleotides: TGTGCCACCAGTGAAGGCTCATACGGGGCCTACAATGAGCAGTTCTTC. Its protein product is CATSEGSYGAYNEQFF.